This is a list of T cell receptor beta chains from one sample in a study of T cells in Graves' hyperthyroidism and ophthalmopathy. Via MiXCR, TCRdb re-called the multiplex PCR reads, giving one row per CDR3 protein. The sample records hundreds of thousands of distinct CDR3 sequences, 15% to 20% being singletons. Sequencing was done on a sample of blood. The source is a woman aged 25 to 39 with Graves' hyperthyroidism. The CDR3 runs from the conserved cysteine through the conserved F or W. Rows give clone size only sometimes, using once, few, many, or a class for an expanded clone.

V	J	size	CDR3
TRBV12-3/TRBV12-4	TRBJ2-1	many	CASEKREAYNEQFF
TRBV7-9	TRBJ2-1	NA	CASRSGDEGEFF
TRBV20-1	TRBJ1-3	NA	CSAYPPVSGNTIYF
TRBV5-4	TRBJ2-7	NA	CASSTIVDPVYEQYF
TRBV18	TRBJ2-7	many	CASSPIGALINEQYF
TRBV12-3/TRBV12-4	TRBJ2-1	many	CASSFYNEQFF
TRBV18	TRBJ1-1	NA	CASHLGQGVSGNTEAFF
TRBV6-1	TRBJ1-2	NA	CASSQGSPGGYTF
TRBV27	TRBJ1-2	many	CASYQRNYGYTF
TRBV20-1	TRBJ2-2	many	CSAQSGTSGSWTGELFF
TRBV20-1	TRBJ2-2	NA	CSAPKGPGELFF
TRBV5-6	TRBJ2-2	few	CASSLVSSETGELFF
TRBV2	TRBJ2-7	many	CASRTGPGYEQYF
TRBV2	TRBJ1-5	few	CASSEHGGGNQPQHF
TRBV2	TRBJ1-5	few	CASNGEGAGNQPQHF
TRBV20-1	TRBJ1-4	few	CSASDGTANEKLLF
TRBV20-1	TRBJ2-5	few	CSARRQGSETQYF
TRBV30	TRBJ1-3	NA	CACLFPGSRGLPSGNTIYF
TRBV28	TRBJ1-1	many	CASSPGTFADTEAFF
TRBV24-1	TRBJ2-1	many	CATSDLSGGGTYNEQFF
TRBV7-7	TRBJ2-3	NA	CASSLGTGIADTQYF
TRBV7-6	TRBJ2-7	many	CASSERRDGAYEQYF
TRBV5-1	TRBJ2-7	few	CASSSTIAGGLEQYF
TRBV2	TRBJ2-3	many	CASSSKLAGVDTDTQYF
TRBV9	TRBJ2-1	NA	CASSVFLGTPSYNEQFF
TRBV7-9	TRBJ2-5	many	CASSLTGGRETQYF
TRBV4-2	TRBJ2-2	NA	CASSQEAGAGGELFF
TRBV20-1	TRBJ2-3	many	CSAGRGVSTDTQYF
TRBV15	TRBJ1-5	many	CATRQGSFPNQPQHF
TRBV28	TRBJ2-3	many	CASSSIAGGSDTQYF
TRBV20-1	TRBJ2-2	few	CSAAGGGGPGVRIGELFF
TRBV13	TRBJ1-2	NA	CASSGGAMGTGKGYTF
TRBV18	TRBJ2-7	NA	CASSPISGQGFWSEQYF
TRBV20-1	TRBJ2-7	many	CSADRDRNYEQYF
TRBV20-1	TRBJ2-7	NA	CSAREGRSYEQYF
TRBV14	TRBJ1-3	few	CASSHRGFGNTIYF
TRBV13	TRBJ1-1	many	CASSPRGHSTEAFF
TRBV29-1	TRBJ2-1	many	CSVPRTGGFDEQFF
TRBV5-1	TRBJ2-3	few	CASTSRRSTDTQYF
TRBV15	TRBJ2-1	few	CATSLPNNEQFF
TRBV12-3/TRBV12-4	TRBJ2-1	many	CASSFQTGEQFF
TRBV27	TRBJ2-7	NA	CASSHIAGTGQGGEQYF
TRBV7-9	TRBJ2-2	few	CASSLLASGRAANTGELFF
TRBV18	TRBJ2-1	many	CASQGRTYNEQFF
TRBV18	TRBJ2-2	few	CASARGNGELFF
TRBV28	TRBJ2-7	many	CASSLGRTGEQYF
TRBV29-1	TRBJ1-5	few	CSVGQGKQPQHF
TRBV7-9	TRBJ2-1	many	CASSLGVIPLDTDEQFF
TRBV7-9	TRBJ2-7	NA	CASSETGASYEQYF
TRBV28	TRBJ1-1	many	CASSLYRAGTEAFF
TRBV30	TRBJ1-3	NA	CAWRTRISGNTIYF
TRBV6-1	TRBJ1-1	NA	CASSARQGRAEAFF
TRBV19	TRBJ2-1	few	CASRSLAGTYNEQFF
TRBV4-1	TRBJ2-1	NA	CASSRAVGLRNEQFF
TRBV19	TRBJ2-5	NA	CASSSATGVGETQYF
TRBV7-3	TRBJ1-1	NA	CASSLRSGPRTSEAFF
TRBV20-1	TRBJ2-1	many	CSATSGRGDEQFF
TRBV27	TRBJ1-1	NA	CASSLKLSGRTNTEAFF
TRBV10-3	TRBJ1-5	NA	CAISGTDRDGQPQHF
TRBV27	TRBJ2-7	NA	CASSLWTGGDEQYF